This T cell receptor (beta chain) was sequenced for a study of CD8 T cells in Susac syndrome. Findings and limits, study-wide: The study's TCR sequencing and HLA analysis drew on a certain number of individuals. That number was acknowledged as relatively small.

The RNA, about 0.5 to 1 ug, was put through reverse transcription using random hexamers. By means of immunoSEQ multiplex PCR, TCR beta CDR3 spanning 54 Vbeta and 13 Jbeta underwent amplification. From the immunoSEQ multiplex PCR reads, TCRdb called clonotypes with MiXCR, one entry per CDR3 protein. The table lists about 200,000 distinct CDR3 sequences, about 93% of them singletons, with over 0.1% in the top ten. As regards this clonotype: Its antigen is unidentified.

TCR beta sequences were obtained from blood CD8+ and CD4+ T cells. Relapsing-remitting disease, either stable or active, was present in the multiple sclerosis controls, who were treatment-naive patients. This TCR was sampled from a human donor with multiple sclerosis. The source material was CD8+ T cells from PBMCs.

The CDR3 bases are TGTGCCAGCTTAAGGGGGTCCTACGAGCAGTACTTC. It yields the protein CASLRGSYEQYF. The chain is built from TRBV2 and TRBJ2-7; tentative D call: TRBD1 (6 bases). There are 12 residues in the CDR3. V lost 8 bases and J 1 base, leaving 9 bases between the germline ends. In germline, CDR1 is SNHLY, CDR2 FYNNEI.